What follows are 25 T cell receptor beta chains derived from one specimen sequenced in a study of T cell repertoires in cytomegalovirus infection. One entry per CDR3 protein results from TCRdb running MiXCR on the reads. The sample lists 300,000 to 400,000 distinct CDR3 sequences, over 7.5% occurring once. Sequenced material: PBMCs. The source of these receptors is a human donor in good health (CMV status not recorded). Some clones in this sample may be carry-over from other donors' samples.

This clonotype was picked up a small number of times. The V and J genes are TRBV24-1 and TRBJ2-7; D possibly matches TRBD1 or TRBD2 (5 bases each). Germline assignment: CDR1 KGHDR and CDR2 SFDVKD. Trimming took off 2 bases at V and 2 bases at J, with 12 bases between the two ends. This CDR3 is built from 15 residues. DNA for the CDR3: TGTGCCACCAGTGATTCGACCGGGACGGCCTACGAGCAGTACTTC. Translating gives CATSDSTGTAYEQYF.

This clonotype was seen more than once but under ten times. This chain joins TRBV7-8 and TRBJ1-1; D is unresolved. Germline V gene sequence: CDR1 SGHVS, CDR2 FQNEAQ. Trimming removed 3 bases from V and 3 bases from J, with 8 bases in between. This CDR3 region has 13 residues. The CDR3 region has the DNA TGTGCCAGCAGCTTCCTCGAGTACACTGAAGCTTTCTTT. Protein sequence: CASSFLEYTEAFF.

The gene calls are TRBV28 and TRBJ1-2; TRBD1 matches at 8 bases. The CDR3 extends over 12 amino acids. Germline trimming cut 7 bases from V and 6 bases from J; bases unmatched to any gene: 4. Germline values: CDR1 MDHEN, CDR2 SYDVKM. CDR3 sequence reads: CASTTTGDGYTF. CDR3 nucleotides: TGTGCCAGCACCACGACAGGGGATGGCTACACCTTC.

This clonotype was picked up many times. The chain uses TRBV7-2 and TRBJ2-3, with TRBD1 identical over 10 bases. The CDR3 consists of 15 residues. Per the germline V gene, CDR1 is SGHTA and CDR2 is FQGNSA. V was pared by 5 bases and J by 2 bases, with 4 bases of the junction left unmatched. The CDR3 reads CASSARQGATDTQYF. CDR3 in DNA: TGTGCCAGCAGCGCCAGACAGGGGGCCACAGATACGCAGTATTTT.

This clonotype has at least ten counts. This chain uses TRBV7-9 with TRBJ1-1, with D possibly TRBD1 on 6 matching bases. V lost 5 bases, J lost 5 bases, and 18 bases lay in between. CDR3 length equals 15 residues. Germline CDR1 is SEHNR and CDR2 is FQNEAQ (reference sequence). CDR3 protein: CASSPPRGADTEAFF. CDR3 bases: TGTGCCAGCAGCCCTCCGAGGGGGGCGGATACTGAAGCTTTCTTT.

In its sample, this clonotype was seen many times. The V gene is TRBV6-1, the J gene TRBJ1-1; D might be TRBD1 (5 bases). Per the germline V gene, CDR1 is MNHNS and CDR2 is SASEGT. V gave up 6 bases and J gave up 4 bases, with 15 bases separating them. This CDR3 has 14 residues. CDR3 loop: CASSVSRGGTEAFF. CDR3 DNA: TGTGCCAGCAGCGTTTCTAGGGGAGGCACTGAAGCTTTCTTT.

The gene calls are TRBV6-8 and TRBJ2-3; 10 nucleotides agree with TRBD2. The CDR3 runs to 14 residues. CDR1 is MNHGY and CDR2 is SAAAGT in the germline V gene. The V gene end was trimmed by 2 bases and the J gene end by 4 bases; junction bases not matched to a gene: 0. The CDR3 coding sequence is TGTGCCAGCAGTTACAGCGGGGGGGCAGATACGCAGTATTTT. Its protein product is CASSYSGGADTQYF.

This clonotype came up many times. The CDR3 here is CASSYRRGEYFF. DNA of the CDR3: TGTGCCAGCAGTTACAGAAGAGGGGAGTACTTCTTC. This chain connects TRBV6-5 to TRBJ2-1; D is possibly TRBD1 or TRBD2 (5 bases each). Between the trimmed V and J ends, which lost 2 bases and 16 bases, there was a span of 15 bases. The CDR3 spans 12 residues. Germline V gives CDR1 MNHEY, CDR2 SVGAGI.

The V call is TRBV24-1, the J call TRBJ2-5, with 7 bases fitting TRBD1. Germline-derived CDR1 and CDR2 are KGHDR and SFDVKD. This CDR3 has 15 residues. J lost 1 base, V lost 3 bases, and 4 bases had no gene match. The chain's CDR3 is CATSDATGAQETQYF. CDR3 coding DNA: TGTGCCACCAGTGATGCCACAGGGGCCCAAGAGACCCAGTACTTC.

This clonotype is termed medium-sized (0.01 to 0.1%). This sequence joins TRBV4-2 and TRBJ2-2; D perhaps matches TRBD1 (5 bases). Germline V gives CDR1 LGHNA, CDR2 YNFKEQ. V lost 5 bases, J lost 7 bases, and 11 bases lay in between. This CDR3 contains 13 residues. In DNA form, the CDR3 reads TGTGCCAGCAGCTCGAAGCAGGGCGGGGAGCTGTTTTTT. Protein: CASSSKQGGELFF.

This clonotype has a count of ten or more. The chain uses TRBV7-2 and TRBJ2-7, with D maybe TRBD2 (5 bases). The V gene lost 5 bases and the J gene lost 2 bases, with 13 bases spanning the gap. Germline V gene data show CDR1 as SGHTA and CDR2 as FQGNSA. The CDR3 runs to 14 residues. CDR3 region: CASSNRDTTYEQYF. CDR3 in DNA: TGTGCCAGCAGCAACCGGGATACTACCTACGAGCAGTACTTC.

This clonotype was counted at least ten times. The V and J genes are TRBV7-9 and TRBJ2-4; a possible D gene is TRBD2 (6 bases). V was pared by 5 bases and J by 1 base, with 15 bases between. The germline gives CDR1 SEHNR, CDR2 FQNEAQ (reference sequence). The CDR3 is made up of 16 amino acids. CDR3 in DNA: TGTGCCAGCAGCCCCCCCGGAGGGAAGGCCAAAAACATTCAGTACTTC. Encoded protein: CASSPPGGKAKNIQYF.

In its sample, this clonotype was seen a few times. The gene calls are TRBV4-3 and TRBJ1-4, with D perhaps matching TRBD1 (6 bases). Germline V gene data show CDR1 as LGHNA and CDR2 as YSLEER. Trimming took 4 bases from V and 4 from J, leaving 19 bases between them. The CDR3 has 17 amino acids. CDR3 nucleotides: TGCGCCAGCAGCCCACAGGGACCCGCGGCCTTTAATGAAAAACTGTTTTTT. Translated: CASSPQGPAAFNEKLFF.

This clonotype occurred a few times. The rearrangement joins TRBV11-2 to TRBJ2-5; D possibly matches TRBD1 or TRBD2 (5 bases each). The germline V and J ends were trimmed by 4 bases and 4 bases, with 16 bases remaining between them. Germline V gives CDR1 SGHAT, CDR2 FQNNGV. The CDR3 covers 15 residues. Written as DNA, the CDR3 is TGTGCCAGCAGCTCCGGGACCCGGACGGGAGAGACCCAGTACTTC. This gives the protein CASSSGTRTGETQYF.

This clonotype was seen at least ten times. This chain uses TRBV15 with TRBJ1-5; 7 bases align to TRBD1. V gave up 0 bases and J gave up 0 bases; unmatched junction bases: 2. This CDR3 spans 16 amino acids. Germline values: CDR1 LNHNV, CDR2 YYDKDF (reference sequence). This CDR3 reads CATSRDGTDSNQPQHF. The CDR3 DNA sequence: TGTGCCACCAGCAGAGATGGGACAGATAGCAATCAGCCCCAGCATTTT.

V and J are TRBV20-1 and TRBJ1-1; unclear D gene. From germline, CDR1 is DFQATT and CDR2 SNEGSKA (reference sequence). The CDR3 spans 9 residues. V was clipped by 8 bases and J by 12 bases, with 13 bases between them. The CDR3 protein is CSQTSTTFF. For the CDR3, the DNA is TGCAGTCAAACAAGTACAACTTTCTTT.

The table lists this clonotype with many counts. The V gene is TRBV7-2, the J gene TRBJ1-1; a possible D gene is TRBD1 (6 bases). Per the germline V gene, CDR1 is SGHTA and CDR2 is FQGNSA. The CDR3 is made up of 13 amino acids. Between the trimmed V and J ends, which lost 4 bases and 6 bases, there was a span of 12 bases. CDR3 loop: CASSSNRVSEAFF. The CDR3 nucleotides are TGTGCCAGCAGCTCTAACAGGGTCTCTGAAGCTTTCTTT. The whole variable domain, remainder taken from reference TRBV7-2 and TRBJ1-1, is GAGVSQSPSNKVTEKGKDVELRCDPISGHTALYWYRQSLGQGLEFLIYFQGNSAPDKSGLPSDRFSAERTGGSVSTLTIQRTQQEDSAVYLCASSSNRVSEAFFGQGTRLTVV.

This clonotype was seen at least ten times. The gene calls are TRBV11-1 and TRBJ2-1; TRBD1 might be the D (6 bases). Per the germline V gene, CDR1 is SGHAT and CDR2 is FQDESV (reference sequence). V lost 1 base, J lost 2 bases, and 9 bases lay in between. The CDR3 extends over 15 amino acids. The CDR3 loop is CASSLVWDTYNEQFF. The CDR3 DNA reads TGTGCCAGCAGCTTAGTCTGGGACACCTACAATGAGCAGTTCTTC. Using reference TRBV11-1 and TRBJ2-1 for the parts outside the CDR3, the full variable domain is EAEVAQSPRYKITEKSQAVAFWCDPISGHATLYWYRQILGQGPELLVQFQDESVVDDSQLPKDRFSAERLKGVDSTLKIQPAELGDSAMYLCASSLVWDTYNEQFFGPGTRLTVL.

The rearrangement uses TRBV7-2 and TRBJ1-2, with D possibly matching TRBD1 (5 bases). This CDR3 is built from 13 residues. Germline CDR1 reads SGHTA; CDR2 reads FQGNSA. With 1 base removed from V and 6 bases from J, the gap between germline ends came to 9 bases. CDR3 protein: CASSLGQHNGYTF. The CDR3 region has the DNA TGTGCCAGCAGCTTAGGACAGCATAATGGCTACACCTTC.

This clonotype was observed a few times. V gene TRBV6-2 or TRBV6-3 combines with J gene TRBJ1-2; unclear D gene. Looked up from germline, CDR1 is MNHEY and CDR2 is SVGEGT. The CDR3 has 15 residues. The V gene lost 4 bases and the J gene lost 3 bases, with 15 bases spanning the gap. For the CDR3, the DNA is TGTGCCAGCAGTTCGGGAAAACCCCGGGACTATGGCTACACCTTC. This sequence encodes CASSSGKPRDYGYTF.

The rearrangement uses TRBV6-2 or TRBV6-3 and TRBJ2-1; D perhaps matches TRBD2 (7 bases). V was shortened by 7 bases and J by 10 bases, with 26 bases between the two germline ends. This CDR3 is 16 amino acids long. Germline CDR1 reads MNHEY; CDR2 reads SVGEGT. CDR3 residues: CASITNSGGPVGEQFF. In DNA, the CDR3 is TGTGCCAGCATCACGAATTCGGGGGGCCCTGTTGGAGAGCAGTTCTTC.

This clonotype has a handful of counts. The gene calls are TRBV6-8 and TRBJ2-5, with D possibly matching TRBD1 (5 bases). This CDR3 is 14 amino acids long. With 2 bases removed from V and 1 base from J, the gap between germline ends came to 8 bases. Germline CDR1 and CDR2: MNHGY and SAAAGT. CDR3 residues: CASSYGATQETQYF. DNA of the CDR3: TGTGCCAGCAGTTACGGGGCCACCCAAGAGACCCAGTACTTC.

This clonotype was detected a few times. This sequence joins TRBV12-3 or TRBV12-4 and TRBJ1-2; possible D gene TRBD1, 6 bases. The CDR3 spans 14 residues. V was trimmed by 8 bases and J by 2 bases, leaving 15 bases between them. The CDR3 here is CASSAGAQNYGYTF. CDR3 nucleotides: TGTGCCAGCTCGGCGGGGGCCCAGAACTATGGCTACACCTTC.

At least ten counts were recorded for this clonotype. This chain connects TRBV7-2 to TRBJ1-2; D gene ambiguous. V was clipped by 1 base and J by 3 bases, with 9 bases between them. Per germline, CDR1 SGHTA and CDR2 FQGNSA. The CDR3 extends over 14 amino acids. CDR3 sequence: CASSLEARYYGYTF. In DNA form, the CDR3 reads TGTGCCAGCAGCTTAGAGGCCAGATACTATGGCTACACCTTC.

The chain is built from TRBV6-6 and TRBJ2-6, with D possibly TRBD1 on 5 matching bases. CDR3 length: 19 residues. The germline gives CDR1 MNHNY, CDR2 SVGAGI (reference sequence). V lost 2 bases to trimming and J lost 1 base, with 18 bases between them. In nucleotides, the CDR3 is TGTGCCAGCAGTTACGAAAGGGGTCGAGTAAGGTCTGGGGCCAACGTCCTGACTTTC. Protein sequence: CASSYERGRVRSGANVLTF.